The 17 T cell receptor beta chains below come from one sample, sequenced in a study of blood T cell repertoires in COVID-19. The assay was immunoSEQ multiplex PCR, and TCRdb's table has in-frame clones only and misses some. Among some 130,000 clones listed, roughly 79% were seen once. The specimen was peripheral blood. These receptors were taken from an older woman with active or convalescent COVID-19.

This clone was seen a few times. The CDR3 nucleotides are TGCAGCGTTGGGTTGGGCCCTGAGCCCCAGCATTTT. It specifies CSVGLGPEPQHF. The chain has TRBV29-1 and TRBJ1-5; the D is unclear. The CDR3 has 12 residues. The germline gives CDR1 SQVTM, CDR2 ANQGSEA. The germline V and J ends were trimmed by 4 bases and 8 bases, with 12 bases remaining between them.

The genes are TRBV5-4 and TRBJ2-1; 8 positions match TRBD2. The CDR3 spans 16 residues. From germline, CDR1 is SGHNT and CDR2 YYREEE (reference sequence). J gave up 5 bases and V 3 bases, and 10 bases lay outside the gene matches. CDR3 region: CASSSAWAGGNNEQFF. The CDR3 DNA reads TGTGCCAGCAGCTCGGCCTGGGCGGGGGGTAACAATGAGCAGTTCTTC. Using reference TRBV5-4 and TRBJ2-1 for the parts outside the CDR3, the full variable domain is ETGVTQSPTHLIKTRGQQVTLRCSSQSGHNTVSWYQQALGQGPQFIFQYYREEENGRGNFPPRFSGLQFPNYSSELNVNALELDDSALYLCASSSAWAGGNNEQFFGPGTRLTVL.

The chain carries TRBV29-1 and TRBJ2-5; D possibly corresponds to TRBD2 (5 bases). This CDR3 has 12 amino acids. CDR1 SQVTM and CDR2 ANQGSEA come from the germline V gene. V was pared by 4 bases and J by 3 bases, with 9 bases between. CDR3 protein: CSVVDGKETQYF. DNA for the CDR3: TGCAGCGTTGTCGACGGGAAAGAGACCCAGTACTTC. The entire variable domain, with the rest obtained from reference TRBV29-1 and TRBJ2-5, is as follows: SAVISQKPSRDICQRGTSLTIQCQVDSQVTMMFWYRQQPGQSLTLIATANQGSEATYESGFVIDKFPISRPNLTFSTLTVSNMSPEDSSIYLCSVVDGKETQYFGPGTRLLVL.

The DNA for the CDR3 is TGTGCCAGCAGTTTCGAGGGGGATCAGCCCCAGCATTTT. Translated: CASSFEGDQPQHF. The chain combines TRBV27 with TRBJ1-5; possible D gene TRBD1, 6 bases. Per the germline V gene, CDR1 is MNHEY and CDR2 is SMNVEV (reference sequence). V was cut by 3 bases and J by 5 bases, with 8 bases left in between. The CDR3 covers 13 residues.

The chain carries TRBV6-1 and TRBJ1-1, with D unclear. The CDR3 totals 15 residues. The germline gives CDR1 MNHNS, CDR2 SASEGT. Deletions cut 5 bases from V and 5 bases from J, with 18 bases between. CDR3: CASSLLSGVATEAFF. CDR3 nucleotide sequence: TGTGCCAGCAGTTTACTCAGTGGGGTAGCGACTGAAGCTTTCTTT.

The rearrangement joins TRBV7-9 to TRBJ2-7; D perhaps matches TRBD2 (5 bases). The V gene lost 5 bases and the J gene lost 4 bases, with 9 bases spanning the gap. Germline CDR1 is SEHNR and CDR2 is FQNEAQ (reference sequence). The CDR3 length is 12 residues. This CDR3 reads CASSRAGYEQYV. Here the CDR3 DNA reads TGTGCCAGCAGCCGTGCGGGTTACGAGCAGTACGTC.

This chain links TRBV5-5 with TRBJ2-5, with 9 bases identical to TRBD1. The CDR3 consists of 16 residues. Per the germline V gene, CDR1 is SGHKS and CDR2 is YYEKEE (reference sequence). V lost 1 base to trimming and J lost 5 bases; unmatched junction nucleotides: 9. The CDR3 reads CASSLSGTGLWETQYF. The CDR3 DNA reads as TGTGCCAGCAGCTTGTCCGGGACAGGGCTTTGGGAGACCCAGTACTTC.

The chain combines TRBV7-9 with TRBJ2-3, with 8 bases fitting TRBD2. V lost 11 bases to trimming and J lost 5 bases; unmatched junction nucleotides: 9. This CDR3 is built from 13 residues. CDR1 and CDR2 (germline): SEHNR, FQNEAQ (reference sequence). CDR3 in DNA: TGTGCCGGGGGACTAGTCGGTGGAGATACGCAGTATTTT. Translation gives CAGGLVGGDTQYF.

V is TRBV7-9 and J is TRBJ2-2; D is possibly TRBD2 (5 bases). V lost 5 bases to trimming and J lost 4 bases, with 14 bases between them. Germline V lookup: CDR1 SEHNR, CDR2 FQNEAQ (reference sequence). The length of the CDR3 is 15 residues. In nucleotides, the CDR3 is TGTGCCAGCAGCCCCGACACGGGAATCACCGGGGAGCTGTTTTTT. Amino acids: CASSPDTGITGELFF.

This sequence joins TRBV7-3 and TRBJ2-3, with 15 bases lining up with TRBD2. Trimming removed 4 bases from V and 6 bases from J; junction bases left unmatched: 5. Germline V gene data show CDR1 as SGHTA and CDR2 as FQGTGA. The CDR3 consists of 16 residues. The chain's CDR3 is CASSSGTSGRYDTQYF. Here the CDR3 DNA reads TGTGCCAGCAGCTCTGGGACTAGCGGGAGGTATGATACGCAGTATTTT.

The chain is built from TRBV9 and TRBJ1-3; 9 nucleotides align to TRBD1. Germline V gene data show CDR1 as SGDLS and CDR2 as YYNGEE. The length of the CDR3 is 16 residues. V shed 4 bases and J 5 bases; nucleotides not matched to a gene: 10. CDR3 loop: CASSPIPGQGRNTIYF. CDR3 bases: TGTGCCAGCAGCCCCATCCCGGGACAGGGTAGAAACACCATATATTTT.

This chain links TRBV28 with TRBJ1-2; the match to TRBD1 covers 9 bases. This CDR3 has 16 amino acids. The germline V gene has CDR1 MDHEN and CDR2 SYDVKM. The J segment lost 4 bases and the V segment lost 1 base, leaving 7 bases of the junction unmatched. The CDR3 sequence: CASSLSRDRDGYGYTF. The CDR3 nucleotides are TGTGCCAGCAGTTTATCAAGGGACAGGGATGGCTATGGCTACACCTTC.

The rearrangement links TRBV5-6 to TRBJ2-7; D is undetermined. This CDR3 has 15 amino acids. The V end lost 1 base, the J end lost 1 base, and 12 bases lay between the germline ends. CDR1 is SGHDT, CDR2 YYEEEE, per germline. In DNA, the CDR3 is TGTGCCAGCAGCTTGTGGGCAATGCATTCCTACGAGCAGTACTTC. Translated, it gives CASSLWAMHSYEQYF.

The chain links TRBV2 to TRBJ2-2; D is possibly TRBD2 (6 bases). The germline gives CDR1 SNHLY, CDR2 FYNNEI. This CDR3 spans 19 amino acids. Trimming pared 0 bases from V and 1 base from J, leaving 18 bases between. CDR3 sequence: CASSEARRASGLNTGELFF. The CDR3 region has the DNA TGTGCCAGCAGTGAAGCGCGGAGGGCGAGCGGACTGAACACCGGGGAGCTGTTTTTT.

This clone showed up just a few times. The rearrangement links TRBV28 to TRBJ2-1; 11 nucleotides agree with TRBD2. Unmatched junction bases numbered 7, after V lost 9 bases and J lost 6 bases. The germline V gene has CDR1 MDHEN and CDR2 SYDVKM. The CDR3 sequence is 14 residues long. The CDR3 nucleotides read TGTGCCAGTTGGGGGACTAGCGGCATCAATGAGCAGTTCTTC. Residues: CASWGTSGINEQFF.

The CDR3 DNA reads TGTGCCAGCAGCCTCAGGACAAGGGGGGAAGCTTTCTTT. Translating it yields CASSLRTRGEAFF. This sequence joins TRBV3-1 (or the pseudogene TRBV3-2) and TRBJ1-1, with D possibly TRBD1 on 6 matching bases. Germline CDR1 LGHDT, CDR2 YNNKEL (reference sequence). The CDR3 contains 13 residues. Trimming took off 4 bases at V and 8 bases at J, with 14 bases between the two ends.

The V and J genes are TRBV7-8 and TRBJ2-1, with D perhaps TRBD2 (6 bases). The CDR3 loop spans 13 amino acids. The germline V gene has CDR1 SGHVS and CDR2 FQNEAQ. The ends were cut back, 5 bases at V and 6 bases at J, with 11 bases in the middle. The CDR3 loop is CASSPRTINEQFF. CDR3 coding DNA: TGTGCCAGCAGCCCGCGGACTATCAATGAGCAGTTCTTC.